The 11 T cell receptor beta chains listed next were all sequenced from one sample in a study of blood T cell repertoires in COVID-19. The protocol was immunoSEQ multiplex PCR, while the TCRdb copy is restricted to in-frame clones and leaves out a portion. In the table there are tens of thousands of clones, 80% to 90% of which are singletons. Sequenced sample: peripheral blood. The receptor set was obtained from a human donor in a cohort sampled during active COVID-19.

This sequence joins TRBV5-1 and TRBJ2-7; no clear D gene. Germline-derived CDR1 and CDR2 are SGHRS and YFSETQ. V dropped 3 bases and J dropped 5 bases, with 12 bases sitting between them. The CDR3 consists of 13 residues. The CDR3 DNA reads as TGCGCCAGCAGCTCCGACACCTGGGACGAGCAGTACTTC. This codes for CASSSDTWDEQYF.

This CDR3 reads CASSFGWDRSTQYF. For the CDR3, the DNA is TGTGCCAGCAGCTTCGGGTGGGACAGGAGCACCCAGTACTTC. V usage is TRBV3-1 (or the pseudogene TRBV3-2) and J usage is TRBJ2-5, with 8 bases fitting TRBD1. The CDR3 loop spans 14 amino acids. Germline trimming cut 5 bases from V and 8 bases from J; bases unmatched to any gene: 10. Germline values: CDR1 LGHDT, CDR2 YNNKEL (reference sequence).

CDR3 loop: CASSLGGAGSYNEQFF. The CDR3 DNA sequence: TGCGCCAGCAGTCTGGGTGGAGCGGGGTCCTACAATGAGCAGTTCTTC. The rearrangement joins TRBV4-3 to TRBJ2-1, with 7 bases aligning to TRBD2. The J segment lost 1 base and the V segment lost 6 bases, leaving 9 bases of the junction unmatched. Germline CDR1 is LGHNA and CDR2 is YSLEER. This CDR3 has 16 residues.

The chain uses TRBV2 and TRBJ2-1; the match to TRBD1 covers 10 bases. The length of the CDR3 is 15 residues. J lost 8 bases, V lost 6 bases, and 10 bases had no gene match. The germline gives CDR1 SNHLY, CDR2 FYNNEI. The CDR3: CASSEPGTGADEQFF. The CDR3 DNA reads TGTGCCAGCAGCGAACCCGGGACAGGGGCCGATGAGCAGTTCTTC. Looking up the rest from reference TRBV2 and TRBJ2-1 gives the full variable domain: EPEVTQTPSHQVTQMGQEVILRCVPISNHLYFYWYRQILGQKVEFLVSFYNNEISEKSEIFDDQFSVERPDGSNFTLKIRSTKLEDSAMYFCASSEPGTGADEQFFGPGTRLTVL.

The V call is TRBV19, the J call TRBJ2-3, with TRBD2 identical over 10 bases. CDR3 length equals 16 residues. Germline V gives CDR1 LNHDA, CDR2 SQIVND (reference sequence). The V segment lost 7 bases and the J segment 2 bases; nucleotides outside the gene matches: 9. The CDR3 DNA is TGTGCCAGTAATGTGGCTAGCGGGGGTAACACAGATACGCAGTATTTT. It translates to CASNVASGGNTDTQYF. Full variable domain (rest looked up from reference TRBV19 and TRBJ2-3): DGGITQSPKYLFRKEGQNVTLSCEQNLNHDAMYWYRQDPGQGLRLIYYSQIVNDFQKGDIAEGYSVSREKKESFPLTVTSAQKNPTAFYLCASNVASGGNTDTQYFGPGTRLTVL.

Here the CDR3 DNA reads TGTGCCACCTTGACAGGGGTGGAAGGTACCGGGGAGCTGTTTTTT. Its translation: CATLTGVEGTGELFF. The rearrangement uses TRBV25-1 and TRBJ2-2, with 8 bases lining up with TRBD1. The trim removed 10 bases at V and 5 bases at J, leaving 12 bases unmatched. This CDR3 spans 15 amino acids. Looked up from germline, CDR1 is MGHDK and CDR2 is SYGVNS.

This clone was recorded once. This chain connects TRBV4-1 to TRBJ2-1; D gene unclear. Germline CDR1 reads MGHRA; CDR2 reads YSYEKL. This CDR3 comprises 14 residues. With 2 bases removed from V and 5 bases from J, the gap between germline ends came to 10 bases. The CDR3 DNA is TGCGCCAGCAGCCAACAACCGGTTGACAATGAGCAGTTCTTC. Residues: CASSQQPVDNEQFF.

This sequence joins TRBV14 and TRBJ2-1; D unresolved. The V end lost 3 bases, the J end lost 1 base, and 7 bases lay between the germline ends. The CDR3 contains 14 residues. Per germline, CDR1 SGHDN and CDR2 FVKESK. The CDR3: CASSHVTSYNEQFF. The DNA of the CDR3 is TGTGCCAGCAGCCATGTGACTTCCTACAATGAGCAGTTCTTC.

V is TRBV6-5 and J is TRBJ1-2; 7 nucleotides align to TRBD1. V lost 10 bases and J lost 4; bases outside the gene matches: 6. Germline CDR1 and CDR2: MNHEY and SVGAGI. This CDR3 spans 12 amino acids. The chain's CDR3 is CATQGRGYGYTF. The CDR3 nucleotides read TGTGCCACACAGGGGCGCGGCTATGGCTACACCTTC.

V usage is TRBV5-5 and J usage is TRBJ2-7; TRBD2 aligns across 16 bases. The CDR3 length is 16 residues. With V trimmed by 4 bases and J by 4 bases, 5 bases remained unmatched. Germline CDR1 is SGHKS and CDR2 is YYEKEE (reference sequence). CDR3 protein: CASSPQGLAGGYEQYF. Here the CDR3 DNA reads TGTGCCAGCAGCCCTCAGGGACTAGCGGGAGGGTACGAGCAGTACTTC.

The chain is built from TRBV18 and TRBJ1-4; maybe TRBD1 (5 bases). V lost 3 bases and J 3 bases, leaving 14 bases between the germline ends. Per the germline V gene, CDR1 is KGHSH and CDR2 is LQKENI. This CDR3 has 16 amino acids. Here the CDR3 reads CASSPGQPGSNEKLFF. Written as DNA, the CDR3 is TGTGCCAGCTCACCCGGACAACCAGGATCTAATGAAAAACTGTTTTTT.